This T cell receptor (beta chain) was documented in a study of CD8+ T cells in alopecia areata (dated by TCRdb to 2017 to 2018). Turning to the overall study: The treated patients took part in an open-label pilot trial in which moderate-to-severe alopecia areata was treated with oral tofacitinib at 5 to 10 mg twice daily. To study T cell clonal expansion in alopecia areata, the researchers applied high-throughput TCRbeta sequencing to both the C3H/HeJ mouse model and human patients. Scalp clonality was compared across normal scalp (n=4), patchy alopecia areata scalp (n=8), and alopecia totalis/universalis scalp (n=8). Biopsies were taken from tofacitinib-treated patients at baseline and again at 4 and 24 weeks into treatment, and several of those patients also had a later scalp biopsy. TCRbeta CDR3 regions were amplified by immunoSEQ multiplex PCR with 35 Vbeta forward and 13 Jbeta reverse primers. Scalp tissue and sorted CD4+ and CD8+ peripheral blood T cells from patchy and totalis/universalis alopecia areata patients and from healthy controls were covered by human TCRbeta sequencing. RNA was extracted with the PAXgene miRNA kit for fixed scalp, the miRNeasy kit for PBMCs, and the RNeasy kit for mouse skin. Patients stayed on tofacitinib for 6 to 18 months and then had 6 months of follow-up off drug so that delayed response and recurrence could be assessed. General study outcomes and caveats: TCR sequences shared between patients were less clear than in mice, possibly partly because of HLA diversity in the patient population. Scalp TCR repertoire analysis is complicated because resident alphabeta T cells in normal human skin are also sequenced, whereas mouse skin is dominated by gammadelta T cells. Higher clonality and more expanded CD8+ clones were observed in lesional scalp than in normal scalp, particularly in alopecia totalis/universalis, a finding suggestive of antigenic drive.

To note about this clone: This clone's antigen is unknown. It has no much larger one-base neighbor in the sample; base qualities were not kept.

Lesional scalp punch biopsies and peripheral blood were obtained from alopecia areata patients. PBMCs were separated by density centrifugation and stained for CD3, CD4 and CD8, after which CD4+ and CD8+ T cells were sorted on a FACSAria. Library generation was performed with the immunoSEQ multiplex PCR assay. For TCR sequencing, RNA was extracted from every sample and reverse transcribed into cDNA to serve as template. First-strand cDNA was synthesized using SuperScript III with a 2:1 mix of oligo-dT and random hexamers. Amplification bias was assessed with a synthetic immune receptor repertoire, and residual bias was removed computationally. The paper's processing steps were these. Raw reads were preprocessed to remove errors, and CDR3 was defined by IMGT conventions from the conserved cysteine to phenylalanine. Clonality was calculated as 1 minus Shannon entropy normalized by log2 of the number of productive unique TCRs. CD4 or CD8 identity of scalp clones was inferred by cross-referencing scalp TCRbeta sequences with sorted blood CD4 and CD8 repertoires. Imported from immuneACCESS, the table was reduced by TCRdb to in-frame sequences with V and J called. These copies leave out some clones; in studies compared against another copy, an unresolved V gene accounts for under half, and the cause of the remainder is not known. The V and J calls and the clone size are those of that table, but D and trimming were determined from the DNA. In this sample the table shows 110,000 or so clones, roughly two fifths of which occur a single time. Of the sample, approximately 3.3% is held by the ten largest clones.

The trim is 4 bases for V and 2 bases for J, with a gap of 18 bases between the germline ends. CDR1 and CDR2, per the germline V gene, are SQVTM and ANQGSEA. There are 16 amino acids in the CDR3, from cysteine to phenylalanine inclusive. The DNA shown is the 48-base CDR3, in frame from base 1. The clonotype was recovered from a human donor with alopecia areata. Rearrangement joined TRBV29-1 to TRBJ2-1; perhaps TRBD2 is the D gene, with 5 bases matching. Material: CD4+ T cells sorted from blood. The CDR3 protein is CSVVGQTTIAYNEQFF. The nucleotides read TGCAGCGTTGTGGGCCAGACTACGATAGCCTACAATGAGCAGTTCTTC.